The T cell receptor beta chain described here comes from a study of Graves' ophthalmopathy and Graves' hyperthyroidism. Study-wide results and caveats: Using a 13-signature model, the authors split ophthalmopathy from stable hyperthyroidism, with just under 90% sensitivity and around 76% specificity. Appearing in blood as well were most expanded thyroid clonotypes above 0.001 frequency. Ophthalmopathy progression prediction by the model yielded a sensitivity of about 70% and a specificity of approximately 77%.

Scientists amplified the TCR beta CDR3 regions from RNA transcripts. HTBI-primed first-round RT-PCR preceded second-round multiplex PCR. TCRdb reanalysed the multiplex PCR reads using MiXCR and keeps one entry per CDR3 protein. The repertoire holds under 800,000 distinct CDR3 sequences, with roughly 20% as singletons. As to this clonotype: Antigen unknown.

CDR1 and CDR2 (germline): SGHTA, FQGTGA. V dropped 4 bases and J dropped 3 bases, with 9 bases sitting between them. CDR3 length: 13 amino acids. Hyperthyroidism patients were newly diagnosed, under 2 months' duration, aged 18 to 65. The material sequenced was peripheral blood. The receptor comes from a woman between 18 and 30 years old with stable Graves' hyperthyroidism. Some clones in this sample may be carry-over from other donors' samples. V and J are TRBV7-3 and TRBJ1-1; no clear D gene. The CDR3 DNA reads as TGTGCCAGCAGCTCCTCAGTGGACACTGAAGCTTTCTTT. This translates into CASSSSVDTEAFF.